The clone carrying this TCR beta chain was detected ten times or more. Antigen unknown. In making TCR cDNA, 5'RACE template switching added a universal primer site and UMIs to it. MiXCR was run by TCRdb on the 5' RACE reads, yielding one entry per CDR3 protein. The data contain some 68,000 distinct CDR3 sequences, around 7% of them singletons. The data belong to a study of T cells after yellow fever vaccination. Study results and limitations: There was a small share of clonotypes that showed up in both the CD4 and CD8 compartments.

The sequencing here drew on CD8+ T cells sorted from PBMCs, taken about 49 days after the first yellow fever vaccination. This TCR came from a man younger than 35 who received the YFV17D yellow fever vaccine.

The CDR3 nucleotides read TGCGCCAGCAGCCCTACACCCCTAGCGTTCTATGAGCAGTTCTTC. This gives the protein CASSPTPLAFYEQFF. The V call is TRBV4-3, the J call TRBJ2-1; possibly TRBD2 for D (6 bases). Trimming removed 4 bases from V and 8 bases from J, with 18 bases in between. The CDR3 totals 15 residues. The germline gives CDR1 LGHNA, CDR2 YSLEER.